This entry lists 24 T cell receptor beta chains sequenced from one sample in a study of T cells in Graves' hyperthyroidism and ophthalmopathy. Using RNA transcripts as the source, TCR beta CDR3 regions were amplified. First-round RT-PCR targeting the TCR CDR3 was performed with the HTBI primer set. From the multiplex PCR reads, TCRdb called clonotypes with MiXCR, one entry per CDR3 protein. The sample lists approximately 370,000 distinct CDR3 sequences; approximately 18% were seen once. Material for sequencing was blood. These receptor sequences come from a woman aged 30 to 39 with Graves' hyperthyroidism that later progressed to Graves' ophthalmopathy.

In its sample, this clonotype was seen a few times. The rearrangement uses TRBV5-1 and TRBJ1-5, with D possibly TRBD1 on 5 matching bases. The CDR3 length is 14 residues. The germline gives CDR1 SGHRS, CDR2 YFSETQ. The ends were cut back, 1 base at V and 6 bases at J, with 11 bases in the middle. The chain's CDR3 is CASSLQGKSQPQHF. The CDR3 coding sequence is TGCGCCAGCAGCTTGCAGGGAAAAAGTCAGCCCCAGCATTTT.

The CDR3 protein is CASSHRQTTSQETQYF. CDR3 in DNA: TGTGCCAGCAGTCACAGACAGACTACGTCTCAAGAGACCCAGTACTTC. The chain couples TRBV28 to TRBJ2-5; the D call may be TRBD1 or TRBD2 (5 bases each). Germline V gene sequence: CDR1 MDHEN, CDR2 SYDVKM. The CDR3 runs to 16 residues. V lost 5 bases and J 2 bases, leaving 18 bases between the germline ends. Full variable domain (outside the CDR3, taken from reference TRBV28 and TRBJ2-5): DVKVTQSSRYLVKRTGEKVFLECVQDMDHENMFWYRQDPGLGLRLIYFSYDVKMKEKGDIPEGYSVSREKKERFSLILESASTNQTSMYLCASSHRQTTSQETQYFGPGTRLLVL.

Comment on this clonotype: Mismatch with germline at one junction end may stem from a read error. The V gene is TRBV6-1, the J gene TRBJ2-5; 7 bases match TRBD1. Per germline, CDR1 MNHNS and CDR2 SASEGT. The CDR3 totals 16 residues. CDR3 protein: CASRRDSFGIKETQHF. In nucleotides, the CDR3 is TGTGCCAGCAGACGGGACAGTTTTGGGATTAAAGAGACCCAGCACTTC.

This clonotype was recorded at least ten times. This rearrangement joins TRBV27 to TRBJ1-3, with 9 bases identical to TRBD1. Trimming removed 8 bases from V and 3 bases from J; junction bases left unmatched: 14. The CDR3 totals 17 residues. The germline V gene has CDR1 MNHEY and CDR2 SMNVEV (reference sequence). The CDR3 bases are TGTGCCAGCGGATCGACAGGGGGGTATTTCGGTGGAAACACCATATATTTT. It specifies CASGSTGGYFGGNTIYF.

This chain uses TRBV6-1 with TRBJ1-4; the match to TRBD1 covers 9 bases. J gave up 6 bases and V 5 bases, and 4 bases lay outside the gene matches. Germline V gene lookup returns CDR1 MNHNS and CDR2 SASEGT. The CDR3 is made up of 14 amino acids. The CDR3 nucleotides read TGTGCCAGCAGTTGGGGACAGGGAGATGAAAAACTGTTTTTT. Protein: CASSWGQGDEKLFF.

The rearrangement joins TRBV7-9 to TRBJ2-3; D perhaps matches TRBD1 (5 bases). This CDR3 comprises 14 residues. With 7 bases removed from V and 6 bases from J, the gap between germline ends came to 17 bases. CDR1 is SEHNR and CDR2 is FQNEAQ in the germline V gene (reference sequence). The DNA for the CDR3 is TGTGCCAGCACCATTAGTTGGGGCAGCGATACGCAGTATTTT. Residues: CASTISWGSDTQYF. The whole variable domain, filled in from reference TRBV7-9 and TRBJ2-3, reads DTGVSQNPRHKITKRGQNVTFRCDPISEHNRLYWYRQTLGQGPEFLTYFQNEAQLEKSRLLSDRFSAERPKGSFSTLEIQRTEQGDSAMYLCASTISWGSDTQYFGPGTRLTVL.

This clonotype was detected many times. V and J are TRBV5-1 and TRBJ2-2; TRBD1 matches at 9 bases. Germline V gene lookup returns CDR1 SGHRS and CDR2 YFSETQ. The CDR3 contains 15 residues. V was clipped by 5 bases and J by 7 bases; unmatched bases: 9. In DNA form, the CDR3 reads TGCGCCAGCAGACGCGGACAGGGGCCTGACGGGGAGCTGTTTTTT. Its protein is CASRRGQGPDGELFF.

This clonotype occurred many times. The V gene is TRBV5-1, the J gene TRBJ2-1; the match to TRBD2 covers 9 bases. Losses at the gene ends were 5 bases for V and 10 bases for J; bases not matched to a gene: 13. The CDR3 is 15 amino acids. CDR1 and CDR2 (germline): SGHRS, YFSETQ. The DNA for the CDR3 is TGCGCCAGCAGAGCGTTAGCGGGAGCCGAAACCGAGCAGTTCTTC. Translation gives CASRALAGAETEQFF. The whole variable domain, filled in from reference TRBV5-1 and TRBJ2-1, reads KAGVTQTPRYLIKTRGQQVTLSCSPISGHRSVSWYQQTPGQGLQFLFEYFSETQRNKGNFPGRFSGRQFSNSRSEMNVSTLELGDSALYLCASRALAGAETEQFFGPGTRLTVL.

This clonotype was found many times. The V gene is TRBV5-1, the J gene TRBJ2-3; D is possibly TRBD2 (5 bases). This CDR3 has 14 amino acids. Trimming removed 1 base from V and 1 base from J, with 7 bases in between. In germline, CDR1 is SGHRS, CDR2 YFSETQ. The CDR3 sequence: CASSLPEGTDTQYF. Here the CDR3 DNA reads TGCGCCAGCAGCTTGCCGGAGGGCACAGATACGCAGTATTTT.

CDR3 bases: TGTGCCTGGAGTCAAGGCGGGGGGCGAGGCTACACCTTC. It codes for CAWSQGGGRGYTF. This chain connects TRBV30 to TRBJ1-2, with a possible D match to TRBD1 (6 bases). The germline V and J ends were trimmed by 2 bases and 8 bases, with 15 bases remaining between them. Germline CDR1 reads GTSNPN; CDR2 reads SVGIG (reference sequence). The CDR3 runs 13 residues.

In its sample, this clonotype was seen many times. V gene TRBV6-4 combines with J gene TRBJ2-2; D gene uncertain. The V gene lost 0 bases and the J gene lost 5 bases, with 4 bases spanning the gap. CDR3 length equals 13 residues. CDR1 and CDR2 (germline): MRHNA, SNTAGT. CDR3 coding DNA: TGTGCCAGCAGTGACTCCGTAACCGGGGAGCTGTTTTTT. This gives the protein CASSDSVTGELFF.

This sequence joins TRBV2 and TRBJ2-3; 10 bases map to TRBD2. Germline lookup yields CDR1 SNHLY and CDR2 FYNNEI. The CDR3 extends over 15 amino acids. Trimming at V came to 4 bases and at J to 1 base, leaving 2 bases not matched to a gene. The CDR3 DNA is TGTGCCAGCAGTGCCGGGACTAGCGGCACAGATACGCAGTATTTT. This encodes CASSAGTSGTDTQYF.

Many counts were recorded for this clonotype. This sequence joins TRBV6-1 and TRBJ1-1, with 8 bases fitting TRBD1. J gave up 8 bases and V 7 bases, and 9 bases lay outside the gene matches. The CDR3 extends over 13 amino acids. Germline V gene data show CDR1 as MNHNS and CDR2 as SASEGT. In DNA, the CDR3 is TGTGCCAGCACTAGGACAGGGAGGATGGAAGCTTTCTTT. It codes for CASTRTGRMEAFF.

This clonotype was seen ten or more times. The V and J genes are TRBV12-3 or TRBV12-4 and TRBJ2-5, with D possibly matching TRBD1 (6 bases). V was cut by 2 bases and J by 7 bases, with 11 bases left in between. The length of the CDR3 is 13 residues. As DNA, the CDR3 is TGTGCCAGCAGTTTAAGGGGGTGGGGGACCCAGTACTTC. This translates into CASSLRGWGTQYF.

This clonotype was observed at least ten times. This CDR3 reads CASSPSQGTYSNQPQHF. The CDR3 coding sequence is TGTGCCAGCTCACCCTCTCAAGGCACTTATAGCAATCAGCCCCAGCATTTT. The V call is TRBV18, the J call TRBJ1-5; D ambiguous. This CDR3 comprises 17 residues. V dropped 3 bases and J dropped 0 bases, with 15 bases sitting between them. Germline V lookup: CDR1 KGHSH, CDR2 LQKENI. Based on the CDR3 plus reference TRBV18 and TRBJ1-5, the full variable domain is NAGVMQNPRHLVRRRGQEARLRCSPMKGHSHVYWYRQLPEEGLKFMVYLQKENIIDESGMPKERFSAEFPKEGPSILRIQQVVRGDSAAYFCASSPSQGTYSNQPQHFGDGTRLSIL.

This clonotype was observed a few times. This chain joins TRBV6-1 and TRBJ2-3; unclear D gene. V shed 1 base and J shed 5 bases, with 7 bases lying between them. The CDR3 is made up of 13 amino acids. The germline gives CDR1 MNHNS, CDR2 SASEGT. Written as DNA, the CDR3 is TGTGCCAGCAGTGAAGGGAAGCGAGATACGCAGTATTTT. Its translation is CASSEGKRDTQYF.

This clonotype was counted between two and nine times. This chain joins TRBV7-9 and TRBJ1-1, with a possible D match to TRBD1 (6 bases). The V end lost 5 bases, the J end lost 2 bases, and 12 bases lay between the germline ends. From germline, CDR1 is SEHNR and CDR2 FQNEAQ (reference sequence). The CDR3 runs to 14 residues. In nucleotides, the CDR3 is TGTGCCAGCAGCCCTTGGACAGACAACACTGAAGCTTTCTTT. Residues: CASSPWTDNTEAFF.

This clonotype was seen repeatedly, ten times or more. The rearrangement links TRBV19 to TRBJ1-2, with D maybe TRBD1 (5 bases). The V gene lost 8 bases and the J gene lost 2 bases, with 12 bases spanning the gap. Per the germline V gene, CDR1 is LNHDA and CDR2 is SQIVND (reference sequence). This CDR3 contains 13 residues. The CDR3 DNA reads TGTGCCAGTGCCTTCGGGGGGAACTATGGCTACACCTTC. Its protein product is CASAFGGNYGYTF. The whole variable domain, filled in from reference TRBV19 and TRBJ1-2, reads DGGITQSPKYLFRKEGQNVTLSCEQNLNHDAMYWYRQDPGQGLRLIYYSQIVNDFQKGDIAEGYSVSREKKESFPLTVTSAQKNPTAFYLCASAFGGNYGYTFGSGTRLTVV.

The rearrangement uses TRBV6-1 and TRBJ2-7; the match to TRBD1 covers 8 bases. Germline-derived CDR1 and CDR2 are MNHNS and SASEGT. The junction had 8 bases not matched to a gene; V was cut back by 6 bases and J by 4 bases. The CDR3 is 14 amino acids. The CDR3, as DNA: TGTGCCAGCAGGCCCCCCAGGGGGCGTTACGAGCAGTACTTC. This encodes CASRPPRGRYEQYF.

This clonotype was seen a handful of times. The rearrangement uses TRBV7-9 and TRBJ1-2; 9 bases are a match to TRBD1. This CDR3 is 13 amino acids long. V gave up 6 bases and J gave up 8 bases; unmatched junction bases: 7. Germline values: CDR1 SEHNR, CDR2 FQNEAQ (reference sequence). The CDR3 protein is CASRQGTGSGYTF. The CDR3 DNA reads as TGTGCCAGCAGACAAGGGACAGGGAGCGGCTACACCTTC.

This clonotype appeared many times. The chain is built from TRBV7-8 and TRBJ2-3; D is unresolved. The CDR3 is 14 amino acids. V lost 1 base, J lost 2 bases, and 7 bases lay in between. CDR1 is SGHVS, CDR2 FQNEAQ, per germline. The CDR3 loop is CASSLGLTTDTQYF. The CDR3, as DNA: TGTGCCAGCAGCTTAGGGCTGACCACAGATACGCAGTATTTT.

This clonotype was counted at least ten times. The chain employs TRBV20-1 and TRBJ2-1; D is perhaps TRBD1 (6 bases). This CDR3 comprises 16 residues. In germline, CDR1 is DFQATT, CDR2 SNEGSKA (reference sequence). The V and J ends lost 1 base and 7 bases respectively, with 20 bases between them. This chain's CDR3 is CSARAGAGWSYNEQFF. The CDR3 coding sequence is TGCAGTGCTAGAGCAGGGGCAGGTTGGAGCTATAATGAGCAGTTCTTC.

This clonotype was found many times. This chain connects TRBV29-1 to TRBJ2-7; D might be TRBD1 (6 bases). Looked up from germline, CDR1 is SQVTM and CDR2 is ANQGSEA. V shed 4 bases and J shed 2 bases, with 15 bases lying between them. The CDR3 runs 14 residues. The CDR3 here is CSVVAVGGPYEQYF. The CDR3 coding sequence is TGCAGCGTTGTGGCAGTTGGGGGCCCCTACGAGCAGTACTTC.

This chain links TRBV14 with TRBJ2-2, with a weak D call TRBD2 (5 bases). The CDR3 is made up of 16 amino acids. Deletions cut 4 bases from V and 4 bases from J, with 16 bases between. Germline V lookup: CDR1 SGHDN, CDR2 FVKESK. CDR3: CASSPLKGGFTGELFF. For the CDR3, the DNA is TGTGCCAGCAGCCCGCTTAAGGGCGGGTTCACCGGGGAGCTGTTTTTT.